This T cell receptor (beta chain) was sequenced for a study of cytomegalovirus exposure and HLA in healthy donors listed by TCRdb under 2017. Some background on the complete study: An earlier analysis of some 550 of the donors reported approximately 300 Gb of sequence data and around 110 million unique TCR beta sequences from about 179 million T cells. Alongside the repertoire data, information on donor age, sex, ethnicity and CMV serostatus was compiled. A separate validation cohort of 100 to 150 different subjects was used in addition to the approximately 700-subject first cohort. The study profiled the T cell repertoires of 550 to 700 subjects by immunosequencing and related them to cytomegalovirus serostatus. In an earlier analysis of roughly 580 of the donors, high-throughput TCR beta sequencing was used to judge whether each TCR beta V gene segment behaved as functional or pseudogenic. The study was designed to test whether signatures of past pathogen exposure could be identified by cataloging public T cell receptors. A later analysis re-examined previously published TCR beta repertoires from hundreds of donors and added high-resolution HLA genotyping to investigate patterns of TCR occurrence. Rather than using new phenotypic data, the later analysis identified candidate immune exposures from TCR beta sequences and from how often those sequences occurred across donors. HLA typing included class I and class II loci at four-digit resolution. Among over 350 genotyped donors of the cohort, an average of 235,054 unique TCR beta nucleotide sequences were sequenced per donor, about a sixth of them non-productive. Roughly 300 gigabases of sequencing data and 70 million to 95 million unique TCR sequences made up an early release that covered over 550 HLA-typed donors. Typing coverage differed by locus: A, B, C, DRB1 and DQB1 were typed in roughly 629-640 donors, DQA1 in 500 to 550, DPA1 in roughly 590, and DPB1 in about 450. Roughly 5 DR-DQ haplotypes were handled as single units for association and clustering because linkage in the cohort was strong. To predict cytomegalovirus infection status, the study brought together high-throughput TCR immunosequencing, statistical association of individual TCRs with disease status, and machine learning. Genome-wide SNP genotypes for about three fifths of the roughly 670 donors were used in a later genetic analysis, which treated that subset as a discovery cohort. Of the 398 genotyped donors, approximately 83% fell in the genetic ancestry cluster associated with self-reported Caucasian donors. All discovery cohort repertoires had been generated on a single sequencing platform.

From the cysteine up to the phenylalanine, the CDR3 has a length of 11 residues. Only the CDR3 DNA is retained, 33 bases long and in frame from the first base. CDR1 DFQATT and CDR2 SNEGSKA are derived from the germline V gene (reference sequence). Regarding this clone: The clone's antigen remains unknown. Per-base quality was not reported, and no clone a single base away is much larger than it.

The cohort consisted of some 670 healthy bone marrow donors. At the time of sampling, all cohort members were nominally healthy, though unrecorded immune exposures were likely present. The donor was CMV seronegative and belonged to the group of over 300 seronegative cohort members. Every donor gave a peripheral blood sample, and the peripheral blood mononuclear cells from that sample were used for TCR beta sequencing. Genomic DNA was extracted from the blood cell samples with the Qiagen DNeasy Blood Extraction Kit. The method behind the library was the immunoSEQ multiplex PCR assay. The multiplex PCR relied on a mix of 60 forward primers for TCR Vbeta segments and 13 reverse primers for TCR Jbeta segments. The CDR3 region of rearranged TCR beta genes was amplified from genomic DNA by a multiplex PCR assay. The amplified TCR beta libraries were sequenced on the Illumina HiSeq System as 87-base-pair reads. The source study handled its data this way. A later analysis tallied around 82 million unique TCR beta chains across the 666 repertoires, and approximately 12 million of those chains were shared by two or more donors. Raw reads were error-corrected and collapsed into unique sequences by a nearest-neighbor algorithm in which closely related sequences were merged to remove PCR and sequencing errors. CDR3 sequences were aligned to IMGT reference sequences to assign V, D and J gene segments. For a sequence to be retained, a match of at least six nucleotides to both a V gene segment and a J gene segment was required. A rearrangement was called productive if the CDR3 had no stop codons and remained in frame with V and J, and every other rearrangement was called non-productive. CDR3 was defined according to IMGT convention as the region running from the second conserved V-encoded cysteine to the conserved J-encoded phenylalanine. The earlier analysis of 550 to 650 of the donors excluded any sequence lacking an unambiguous match to a single V gene segment. In an earlier analysis of some 590 of the donors, V segments were called functional above 56.7% productive rearrangements and were called segregating when the between-donor standard deviation exceeded 5%. To diagnose cytomegalovirus status from the catalog of TCR beta chain sequences, a statistical classification framework was built. V and J gene assignment, in a later analysis, came from comparing TCR nucleotide sequences with IMGT/GENE-DB human TR gene sequences. The TCRdist pipeline was used in a later analysis to assign CDR3 sequences and most-parsimonious VDJ recombination scenarios. In a later analysis, each TCR beta chain was defined by its CDR3 amino acid sequence together with its V-gene family, and reads without a unique V-gene family were excluded. A later analysis removed 592 highly shared, low-generation-probability nucleotide sequences to deal with suspected cross-contamination and a sequencing artifact. For each public chain, a later analysis derived a clonal expansion index from normalized ranks of inferred template counts within each repertoire. In a later analysis, generation probabilities were computed with a VDJ recombination model fitted to out-of-frame rearrangements, and the resulting probabilities were checked against IGoR. In a later analysis, TCR-TCR, TCR-HLA and TCR-CMV co-occurrence was scored with hypergeometric tests, and a repertoire-size bias correction was applied to TCR pairs. To estimate false discovery rates, a later analysis permuted the HLA or CMV assignments 20 times. In a later analysis, co-occurring TCRs were grouped using DBSCAN, and TCRdist sequence similarity was added for clustering within HLA-allele-positive subsets. For co-occurrence clustering, repertoires with fewer than 30,000 or more than 120,000 public chains were excluded, along with roughly 5 repertoires with anomalous nucleotide sharing. The source is immuneACCESS, and TCRdb retained only in-frame sequences with V and J called. Part of the clones is not carried over; for the studies checked, unresolved V genes explain less than half of this, and the remainder is unexplained. That table supplies the V and J calls and clone size; D and trimming were determined from the DNA. This sample comprises roughly 120,000 clones, approximately 80% of them detected only once. More than 0.2% of the sample rests with the top ten.

The research as a whole found: The classifier was reported to diagnose cytomegalovirus status with high specificity and sensitivity in both the original and validation cohorts. Broadly in line with IMGT annotations, most TCR beta V segments showed up in productive rearrangements about 87% or about 30% of the time in an earlier analysis of 450 to 750 of the donors. According to the authors, the approach could potentially be generalized to other disease states and immunological phenotypes. A cluster of highly shared sequence variants was judged likely to be a technical artifact of the sequencing pipeline. A later analysis found that HLA-associated TCR beta chains were more clonally expanded and had lower generation probabilities than equally common non-associated chains. An association between a missense DCLRE1C variant and V-gene and J-gene trimming of TCR beta chains was found in a later genetic analysis and replicated in an independent cohort. Because counts were too low, roughly 17 rarely observed V segments, including chromosome 9 orphons, were left out of the earlier analysis of some 640 of the donors. A later analysis found that most CMV-associated TCR beta chains appeared HLA-restricted, with HLA associations seemingly driven largely by CMV exposure. At a false discovery rate of 0.05, a later analysis linked 16,000 or so TCR beta sequences to specific HLA alleles. Most TCR sequences were observed very rarely across donors, whereas some public TCRs were present in many individuals. Sequencing depth was assumed to be roughly uniform across donors in the presence/absence analyses, though that assumption may not hold. Three of the identified cytomegalovirus-associated TCR beta chains were confirmed in vitro to be specific for cytomegalovirus antigens. A later genetic analysis reported fewer N-insertions in productive TCRs among donors in an Asian-associated ancestry cluster than the roughly 720-donor mean. A further reported finding was that TCR beta sequences accurately predicted the HLA-A and HLA-B alleles for most subjects in the first cohort. A total of some 180 TCR beta chains were listed by the study as associated with cytomegalovirus. Linkage disequilibrium might explain the correlated functional status among segregating V segments, but an unknown experimental factor could not be ruled out. A later analysis reported that several top co-occurrence clusters appeared linked to parvovirus B19, influenza, CMV and Epstein-Barr virus. According to a later analysis, TCR association rates differed among HLA loci, with DRB1 alleles showing the most associated TCRs and HLA-C alleles showing the fewest. The only immune exposure information available for the cohort was CMV serostatus. Some IMGT-functional V segments, including TRBV6-2 and TRBV6-3, could not be distinguished by the 87-base-pair reads and were therefore excluded. Because HLA typing was missing for some donors at each locus, association tests included only the typed subset. Assigning TCR associations to individual alleles was difficult when HLA alleles, especially DR and DQ, strongly co-occurred. In this cohort, only TCR beta chains were sequenced, and detectable features were limited by the absence of alpha or paired-chain data.

The sample consisted of PBMCs. The chain links TRBV20-1 with TRBJ2-5, with the D gene uncertain. The J call may be wrong; the DNA end is better matched by TRBJ2-7. The clonotype comes from a man aged 45 to 65 in good health and CMV-seronegative. The DNA sequence is TGCAGTGCTAGCTCAGACTACGAGCAGTACTTC. It codes for CSASSDYEQYF.